Below are 27 T cell receptor beta chains sequenced from a single sample in a study of T cells in Graves' hyperthyroidism and ophthalmopathy. What was amplified from RNA transcripts were TCR beta CDR3 regions. Carried out on the TCR CDR3, a first-round RT-PCR used the HTBI primer set. TCRdb ran MiXCR on the multiplex PCR reads and lists one entry per CDR3 protein. The sample lists fewer than 250,000 distinct CDR3 sequences, 17% occurring once. Sequenced: blood. All receptors derive from a man aged 50 to 59 with Graves' hyperthyroidism.

Many counts were recorded for this clonotype. This sequence joins TRBV20-1 and TRBJ1-5, with D perhaps TRBD1 (6 bases). This CDR3 comprises 13 residues. V gave up 5 bases and J gave up 2 bases, with 10 bases separating them. Germline CDR1 reads DFQATT; CDR2 reads SNEGSKA (reference sequence). In nucleotides, the CDR3 is TGCAGTGCTGGATGGACAGGCAATCAGCCCCAGCATTTT. Its translation is CSAGWTGNQPQHF.

This clonotype was counted between two and nine times. The chain is built from TRBV20-1 and TRBJ1-1; no clear D. Trimming took off 1 base at V and 8 bases at J, with 14 bases between the two ends. This CDR3 region has 13 residues. Germline CDR1 DFQATT, CDR2 SNEGSKA (reference sequence). The CDR3 protein is CSARVGFITEAFF. Here the CDR3 DNA reads TGCAGTGCTAGAGTTGGTTTCATAACGGAAGCTTTCTTT.

This chain connects TRBV18 to TRBJ2-5; 7 positions match TRBD2. The CDR3 extends over 14 amino acids. V shed 5 bases, J shed 1 base, and the junction held 4 bases outside the gene matches. The germline CDR1 and CDR2 sequences are KGHSH and LQKENI. CDR3 nucleotides: TGTGCCAGCTCAATTGCTAGCGGCCAAGAGACCCAGTACTTC. Translating gives CASSIASGQETQYF.

This clonotype was counted many times. The rearrangement joins TRBV2 to TRBJ1-5; 9 bases map to TRBD1. V lost 6 bases to trimming and J lost 2 bases; unmatched junction nucleotides: 5. The length of the CDR3 is 15 residues. Germline V CDR1 and CDR2: SNHLY, FYNNEI. CDR3 protein: CASRRQGGGNQPQHF. The CDR3 DNA follows: TGTGCCAGCAGGCGACAGGGGGGGGGCAATCAGCCCCAGCATTTT.

This clonotype was picked up many times. The chain recombines TRBV12-3 or TRBV12-4 with TRBJ2-3; D ambiguous. The CDR3 spans 13 residues. The V gene lost 6 bases and the J gene lost 4 bases, with 11 bases spanning the gap. The CDR3 DNA follows: TGTGCCAGCAGCCCCAACCTACCAGATACGCAGTATTTT. Translated, it gives CASSPNLPDTQYF.

This clonotype was counted between two and nine times. The V call is TRBV27, the J call TRBJ2-4; D is unresolved. The CDR3 spans 16 residues. CDR1 is MNHEY, CDR2 SMNVEV, per germline (reference sequence). V lost 5 bases, J lost 4 bases, and 18 bases lay in between. The chain's CDR3 is CASSTIYKGSKNIQYF. CDR3 DNA: TGTGCCAGCAGTACTATTTACAAGGGTTCGAAAAACATTCAGTACTTC.

This clonotype was observed at least ten times. The CDR3 reads CASSLWVSPNEQFF. The CDR3 bases are TGTGCCAGCAGCTTATGGGTTAGCCCTAATGAGCAGTTCTTC. The chain couples TRBV11-2 to TRBJ2-1; no definite D call. Trimming shortened V by 2 bases and J by 7 bases, and 12 bases separated the two germline ends. The germline V gene has CDR1 SGHAT and CDR2 FQNNGV. The CDR3 loop spans 14 amino acids. The entire variable domain, with the rest obtained from reference TRBV11-2 and TRBJ2-1, is as follows: EAGVAQSPRYKIIEKRQSVAFWCNPISGHATLYWYQQILGQGPKLLIQFQNNGVVDDSQLPKDRFSAERLKGVDSTLKIQPAKLEDSAVYLCASSLWVSPNEQFFGPGTRLTVL.

This chain links TRBV7-8 with TRBJ1-3; D is perhaps TRBD1 (5 bases). V lost 1 base, J lost 2 bases, and 15 bases lay in between. CDR3 size: 17 residues. Germline CDR1 and CDR2: SGHVS and FQNEAQ. This CDR3 reads CASSLGSGVKAGNTIYF. CDR3 bases: TGTGCCAGCAGCTTAGGTTCGGGGGTTAAGGCTGGAAACACCATATATTTT.

The rearrangement links TRBV5-6 to TRBJ1-2, with D possibly matching TRBD1 (6 bases). This CDR3 contains 14 residues. The V gene's germline CDR1 is SGHDT and CDR2 YYEEEE. With 6 bases removed from V and 7 bases from J, the gap between germline ends came to 19 bases. CDR3 coding DNA: TGTGCCAGCACCCTGGGGGACAACTGGGGTGGCTACACCTTC. Translated: CASTLGDNWGGYTF.

V and J are TRBV28 and TRBJ1-1, with TRBD1 matching over 7 bases. The V segment lost 3 bases and the J segment 5 bases; nucleotides outside the gene matches: 6. There are 14 residues in the CDR3. Germline CDR1 and CDR2: MDHEN and SYDVKM. DNA of the CDR3: TGTGCCAGCAGTTTGACAGGGACAAGGACTGAAGCTTTCTTT. Translating gives CASSLTGTRTEAFF.

The rearrangement uses TRBV15 and TRBJ2-2; 9 bases are shared with TRBD1. The V gene's germline CDR1 is LNHNV and CDR2 YYDKDF (reference sequence). V lost 2 bases to trimming and J lost 2 bases; unmatched junction nucleotides: 3. The CDR3 consists of 16 residues. CDR3 sequence: CATSRNRGPNTGELFF. The CDR3 DNA sequence: TGTGCCACCAGCAGAAACAGGGGGCCTAACACCGGGGAGCTGTTTTTT.

This clonotype was observed many times. The rearrangement joins TRBV7-2 to TRBJ2-4, with 7 bases that match TRBD2. CDR1 and CDR2 (germline): SGHTA, FQGNSA. After removal of 1 base from V and 5 bases from J, the junction contained 8 bases not matched to a gene. The CDR3 has 16 residues. This chain's CDR3 is CASSLGWWLAENIQYF. The DNA for the CDR3 is TGTGCCAGCAGCTTAGGATGGTGGCTAGCGGAAAACATTCAGTACTTC.

The sample holds many counts of this clonotype. The chain uses TRBV28 and TRBJ2-2; D is ambiguous. The V gene lost 5 bases and the J gene lost 4 bases, with 11 bases spanning the gap. Per germline, CDR1 MDHEN and CDR2 SYDVKM. The CDR3 is made up of 14 amino acids. This CDR3 reads CASSKEKATGELFF. For the CDR3, the DNA is TGTGCCAGCAGTAAGGAGAAAGCCACCGGGGAGCTGTTTTTT. Full variable domain (missing parts from reference TRBV28 and TRBJ2-2): DVKVTQSSRYLVKRTGEKVFLECVQDMDHENMFWYRQDPGLGLRLIYFSYDVKMKEKGDIPEGYSVSREKKERFSLILESASTNQTSMYLCASSKEKATGELFFGEGSRLTVL.

In the case of this clonotype: A much bigger clone sits one base away, suggesting this may be a read error. This rearrangement joins TRBV11-3 to TRBJ2-3; D call uncertain. The assigned J gene may be wrong: the sequence end matches TRBJ1-5 better. Germline V gene lookup returns CDR1 SGHNT and CDR2 YENEEA. This CDR3 region has 14 residues. The CDR3 nucleotides are TGTGCCAGCACCCTTAGAGGAGGAGCGGATACGCAGCATTTT. This sequence encodes CASTLRGGADTQHF.

The chain joins TRBV5-6 to TRBJ2-3; tentatively, D is TRBD2 (6 bases). Per the germline V gene, CDR1 is SGHDT and CDR2 is YYEEEE. Trimming removed 4 bases at V and 0 bases at J, with 15 bases between. This CDR3 is 16 amino acids long. The CDR3 loop is CASSTTSGFSTDTQYF. CDR3 nucleotides: TGTGCCAGCAGCACAACGAGCGGGTTCAGCACAGATACGCAGTATTTT.

This clonotype was detected many times. This rearrangement joins TRBV20-1 to TRBJ1-1; 9 bases are a match to TRBD1. In germline, CDR1 is DFQATT, CDR2 SNEGSKA (reference sequence). There are 13 residues in the CDR3. The trim removed 6 bases at V and 1 base at J, leaving 3 bases unmatched. The CDR3, as DNA: TGCAGTGCACCGACAGGGGGGAACACTGAAGCTTTCTTT. This gives the protein CSAPTGGNTEAFF.

V usage is TRBV7-9 and J usage is TRBJ2-1, with 8 bases lining up with TRBD1. The CDR3 is made up of 16 amino acids. V dropped 5 bases and J dropped 4; count of bases not matched to a gene: 10. Germline assignment: CDR1 SEHNR and CDR2 FQNEAQ (reference sequence). The CDR3 bases are TGTGCCAGCAGCCCGAGTTCAGGGGGCAAATACAATGAGCAGTTCTTC. It encodes CASSPSSGGKYNEQFF.

There are many counts of this clonotype. This rearrangement joins TRBV7-9 to TRBJ2-7, with 10 nucleotides matching TRBD1. The V and J ends lost 5 bases and 5 bases, in that order; junction bases with no gene match: 9. CDR1 is SEHNR, CDR2 FQNEAQ, per germline (reference sequence). This CDR3 is 15 amino acids long. The CDR3 bases are TGTGCCAGCAGCGCACCGGGACAGGGGTCCCACGAGCAGTACTTC. This encodes CASSAPGQGSHEQYF.

This clonotype has at least ten counts. This sequence joins TRBV4-1 and TRBJ1-2; D call uncertain. V was cut by 1 base and J by 0 bases, with 18 bases left in between. Germline V gene sequence: CDR1 MGHRA, CDR2 YSYEKL. This CDR3 region has 18 residues. The CDR3 here is CASSQGRASSFSNYGYTF. Here the CDR3 DNA reads TGCGCCAGCAGCCAAGGACGGGCGTCCTCTTTCTCTAACTATGGCTACACCTTC.

The rearrangement uses TRBV5-5 and TRBJ1-3; D call uncertain. The CDR3 has 15 residues. V lost 0 bases to trimming and J lost 2 bases, with 9 bases between them. Looked up from germline, CDR1 is SGHKS and CDR2 is YYEKEE (reference sequence). CDR3 DNA sequence: TGTGCCAGCAGCTTGGAGGGAGTTACTGGAAACACCATATATTTT. This encodes CASSLEGVTGNTIYF.

This clonotype was seen at least ten times. This chain joins TRBV11-2 and TRBJ2-1, with D possibly matching TRBD2 (5 bases). Germline V gene data show CDR1 as SGHAT and CDR2 as FQNNGV. Trimming shortened V by 5 bases and J by 0 bases, and 14 bases separated the two germline ends. The CDR3 sequence is 16 residues long. The CDR3 DNA reads TGTGCCAGCAGCCCGCCTGGGAGCGCCTCCTACAATGAGCAGTTCTTC. It is translated as CASSPPGSASYNEQFF. Supplemented by reference TRBV11-2 and TRBJ2-1, the full variable domain reads EAGVAQSPRYKIIEKRQSVAFWCNPISGHATLYWYQQILGQGPKLLIQFQNNGVVDDSQLPKDRFSAERLKGVDSTLKIQPAKLEDSAVYLCASSPPGSASYNEQFFGPGTRLTVL.

The chain recombines TRBV12-3 or TRBV12-4 with TRBJ2-2; 7 bases are a match to TRBD2. The junction had 10 bases not matched to a gene; V was cut back by 1 base and J by 2 bases. This CDR3 spans 18 amino acids. CDR3 loop: CASSLGYRGSRNTGELFF. The CDR3 coding sequence is TGTGCCAGCAGTTTAGGTTATCGCGGGAGTCGAAACACCGGGGAGCTGTTTTTT.

The chain couples TRBV5-1 to TRBJ2-3; D is unresolved. V was cut by 0 bases and J by 2 bases, with 7 bases left in between. There are 14 residues in the CDR3. Looked up from germline, CDR1 is SGHRS and CDR2 is YFSETQ. The CDR3 nucleotides are TGCGCCAGCAGCTTGGGATCTTACACAGATACGCAGTATTTT. Translating gives CASSLGSYTDTQYF.

This clonotype was observed a handful of times. The rearrangement joins TRBV5-1 to TRBJ2-4, with 7 positions matching TRBD2. CDR3 length: 15 residues. Trimming cost V 0 bases and J 8 bases; bases outside gene matches: 8. CDR1 is SGHRS and CDR2 is YFSETQ in the germline V gene. The CDR3 sequence: CASSLGGGPSDIQYF. The CDR3 coding sequence is TGCGCCAGCAGCTTGGGGGGGGGACCGAGCGACATTCAGTACTTC.

The CDR3 here is CASSPSPGTSYFEQFF. In DNA, the CDR3 is TGCGCCAGCAGCCCCTCCCCCGGGACTAGCTATTTTGAGCAGTTCTTC. V is TRBV5-1 and J is TRBJ2-1, with 9 bases that match TRBD2. Germline CDR1 reads SGHRS; CDR2 reads YFSETQ. This CDR3 region has 16 residues. The J segment lost 9 bases and the V segment lost 4 bases, leaving 14 bases of the junction unmatched.

This clonotype came up many times. This chain links TRBV18 with TRBJ2-1; 9 bases align to TRBD2. With V trimmed by 5 bases and J by 8 bases, 10 bases remained unmatched. Germline V gene sequence: CDR1 KGHSH, CDR2 LQKENI. This CDR3 comprises 15 residues. This chain's CDR3 is CASSSISGRGDEQFF. The DNA of the CDR3 is TGTGCCAGCTCATCAATTAGCGGGAGAGGGGATGAGCAGTTCTTC.

In its sample, this clonotype was seen many times. This chain's CDR3 is CASSPWTGKETQYF. The DNA of the CDR3 is TGTGCCAGCAGCCCCTGGACAGGGAAAGAGACCCAGTACTTC. The chain carries TRBV3-1 and TRBJ2-5, with 8 bases matching TRBD1. Germline loops: CDR1 LGHDT, CDR2 YNNKEL (reference sequence). This CDR3 spans 14 amino acids. Germline trimming cut 4 bases from V and 3 bases from J; bases unmatched to any gene: 4.